This T cell receptor beta chain was sequenced for a study of T cell responses to AZD1222 COVID-19 vaccine (dated by TCRdb to 2020 to 2022). Regarding the study in general: AZD1222 recipients whose second dose came at about 4 weeks and those whose second dose came at about 12 weeks were combined into one group, since spike-specific TCR depth and breadth did not differ between the two schedules. A total of approximately 250 trial participants underwent TCR sequencing, of whom about 210 had received two doses of AZD1222 and about 26 had received two doses of the MenACWY control vaccine. Trial participants were enrolled by age into subgroups of 18-55, 56-69 and 70-plus years, and around 150, 28 and 57 TCR-sequenced participants, respectively, were included in these subgroups. Findings and caveats that apply to the study as a whole: Conclusions about previously exposed vaccinees are limited, since just 5 to 7 AZD1222 recipients were seropositive for SARS-CoV-2 at baseline. Spike-specific TCR breadth and depth rose significantly after two AZD1222 doses compared with day 0 and with MenACWY recipients. Reportedly, almost half of the unique spike-specific TCRs recognized epitopes lying outside the regions that are mutated in the B.1.351 and B.1.1.7 variants. Most participants were white British and females outnumbered males, and the authors suggested that clonal diversity may have been underestimated. Vaccine-associated CD4 TCRs spanned the whole spike protein, with dominant responses in regions 160-218 and 743-854. In the small 56-69-year group, the increase in depth fell short of significance, most likely because of low power. No day 14 peak-response samples were available, so repertoires were characterized only after the peak T cell response.

According to the study, the label for this sample's time point signals: baseline before first vaccination. The vaccinee samples were drawn from two UK trials, COV001 and COV002, one of which was a single-blind randomized controlled phase 2/3 trial testing AZD1222 (ChAdOx1 nCoV-19) in healthy adults. Trial participant PBMC samples were collected at day 0 and day 28 after the second dose for TCRbeta chain sequencing. Comments on this clone: It has no known antigen specificity. No clone much larger than this one lies a single base away; base qualities are absent.

The CDR3 regions of human TCRbeta chains were analyzed by immunosequencing. On the authors' methods: Repertoire TCRs were checked for matches against a reference library of SARS-CoV-2-specific TCRs that had been generated using the MIRA antigen-specificity platform. Breadth was defined as the fraction of unique TCRs that were SARS-CoV-2-associated, and depth was defined as the fraction of total T cells that were SARS-CoV-2-associated. Each spike-specific TCR was assigned to its reactive spike region and to a CD4 or CD8 class using the MIRA data. Log10-transformed breadth and depth values were compared by one-way ANOVA with Sidak's multiple comparisons tests. TCRdb obtained this table from immuneACCESS and retained in-frame rearrangements with V and J assigned. These tables miss some clones; where compared with another copy, unresolved V genes account for less than half of the shortfall, and the remainder is unexplained. V and J calls and clone size are given by that table; D and trimming were obtained from the DNA. The sample records about 82,000 clones, approximately 91% of which are singletons. The leading ten clones occupy roughly 5% of the sample.

Germline trimming: 4 bases from V, 6 bases from J; junction bases outside gene matches: 5. CDR1 is given as KGHSH and CDR2 as LQKENI, both from the germline V gene. There are 14 amino acids in the CDR3, from cysteine to phenylalanine inclusive. Just CDR3 DNA is preserved here, 42 bases in frame from base 1. The sequence came from an adult in good health. Recombination joined TRBV18 with TRBJ2-1, and 8 bases in between align with TRBD2. This sample comprised peripheral blood, obtained on day 0 of AZD1222 vaccination. The CDR3 here reads CASSLSGGANEQFF. Read as DNA, the sequence is TGTGCCAGCTCACTCTCGGGGGGGGCCAATGAGCAGTTCTTC.